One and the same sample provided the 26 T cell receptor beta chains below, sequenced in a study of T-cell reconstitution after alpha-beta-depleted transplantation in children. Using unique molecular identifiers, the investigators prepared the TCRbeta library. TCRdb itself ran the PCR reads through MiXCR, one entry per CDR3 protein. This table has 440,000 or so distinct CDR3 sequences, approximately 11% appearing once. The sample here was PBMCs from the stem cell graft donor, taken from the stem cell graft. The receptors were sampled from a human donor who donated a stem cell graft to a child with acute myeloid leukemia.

CDR3 sequence reads: CASSLPGLAEETQYF. The CDR3 region has the DNA TGTGCCAGCAGCTTGCCGGGACTAGCGGAAGAGACCCAGTACTTC. The V gene is TRBV5-4, the J gene TRBJ2-5, with 11 bases lining up with TRBD2. In germline, CDR1 is SGHNT, CDR2 YYREEE (reference sequence). The CDR3 runs 15 residues. The V segment lost 1 base and the J segment 3 bases; nucleotides outside the gene matches: 2.

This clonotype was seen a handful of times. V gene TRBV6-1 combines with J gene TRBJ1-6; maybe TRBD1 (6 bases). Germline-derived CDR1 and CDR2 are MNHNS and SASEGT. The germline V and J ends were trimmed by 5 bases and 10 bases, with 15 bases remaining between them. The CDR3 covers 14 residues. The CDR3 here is CASSRGRGGSPLHF. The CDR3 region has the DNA TGTGCCAGCAGTCGGGGCAGGGGAGGCTCACCCCTCCACTTT.

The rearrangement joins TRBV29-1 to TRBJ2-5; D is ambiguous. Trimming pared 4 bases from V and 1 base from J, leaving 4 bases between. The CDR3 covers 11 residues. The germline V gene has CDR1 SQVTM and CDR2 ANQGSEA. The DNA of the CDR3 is TGCAGCGTTGGGGTCCAAGAGACCCAGTACTTC. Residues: CSVGVQETQYF.

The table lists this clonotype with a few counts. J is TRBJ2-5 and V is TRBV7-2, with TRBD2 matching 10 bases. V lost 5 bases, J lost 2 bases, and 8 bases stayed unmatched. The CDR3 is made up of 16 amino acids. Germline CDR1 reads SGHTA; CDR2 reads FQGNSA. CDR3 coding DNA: TGTGCCAGCAGCCCGCCGGGTAGCGGGGGGCAAGAGACCCAGTACTTC. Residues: CASSPPGSGGQETQYF.

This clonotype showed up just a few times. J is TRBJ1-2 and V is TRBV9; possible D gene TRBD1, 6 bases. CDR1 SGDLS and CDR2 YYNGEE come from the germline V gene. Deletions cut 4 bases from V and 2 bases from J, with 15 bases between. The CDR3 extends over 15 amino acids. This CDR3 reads CASSPQGHPNYGYTF. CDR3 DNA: TGTGCCAGCAGCCCCCAGGGGCACCCCAACTATGGCTACACCTTC.

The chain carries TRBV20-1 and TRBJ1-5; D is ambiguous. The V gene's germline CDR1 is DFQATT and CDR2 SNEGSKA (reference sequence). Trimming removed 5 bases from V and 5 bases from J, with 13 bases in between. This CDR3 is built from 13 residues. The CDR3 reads CSAGQATDQPQHF. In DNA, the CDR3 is TGCAGTGCTGGGCAGGCAACCGATCAGCCCCAGCATTTT.

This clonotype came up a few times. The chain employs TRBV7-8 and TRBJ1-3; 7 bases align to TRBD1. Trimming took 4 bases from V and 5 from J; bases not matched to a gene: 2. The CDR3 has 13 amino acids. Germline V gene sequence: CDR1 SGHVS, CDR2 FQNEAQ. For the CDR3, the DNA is TGTGCCAGCAGCTGGGGACAGAGAAACACCATATATTTT. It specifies CASSWGQRNTIYF.

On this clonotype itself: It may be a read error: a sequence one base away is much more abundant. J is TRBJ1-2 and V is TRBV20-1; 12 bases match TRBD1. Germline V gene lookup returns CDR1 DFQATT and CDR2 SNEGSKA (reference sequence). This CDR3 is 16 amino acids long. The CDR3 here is CCARDRDRGRVYGYTF. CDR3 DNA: TGCTGTGCTAGAGATCGGGACAGGGGGCGCGTCTATGGCTACACCTTC.

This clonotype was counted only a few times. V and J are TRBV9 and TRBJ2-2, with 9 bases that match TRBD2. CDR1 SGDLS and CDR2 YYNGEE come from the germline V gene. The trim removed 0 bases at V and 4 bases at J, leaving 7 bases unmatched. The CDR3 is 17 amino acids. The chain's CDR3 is CASSVGVTSGPTGELFF. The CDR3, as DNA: TGTGCCAGCAGCGTAGGGGTGACTAGCGGCCCCACCGGGGAGCTGTTTTTT.

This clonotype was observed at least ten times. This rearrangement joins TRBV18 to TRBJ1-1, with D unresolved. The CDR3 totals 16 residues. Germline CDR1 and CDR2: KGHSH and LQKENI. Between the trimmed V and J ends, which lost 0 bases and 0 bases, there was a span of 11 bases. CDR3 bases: TGTGCCAGCTCACCACCCGAACAGCGGATGAACACTGAAGCTTTCTTT. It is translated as CASSPPEQRMNTEAFF.

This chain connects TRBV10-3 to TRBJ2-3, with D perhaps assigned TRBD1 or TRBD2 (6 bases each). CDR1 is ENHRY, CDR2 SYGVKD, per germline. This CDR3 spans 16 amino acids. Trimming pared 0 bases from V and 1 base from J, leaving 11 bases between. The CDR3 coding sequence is TGTGCCATCAGTGAGTCGCCGGGGGCGGGCACAGATACGCAGTATTTT. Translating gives CAISESPGAGTDTQYF.

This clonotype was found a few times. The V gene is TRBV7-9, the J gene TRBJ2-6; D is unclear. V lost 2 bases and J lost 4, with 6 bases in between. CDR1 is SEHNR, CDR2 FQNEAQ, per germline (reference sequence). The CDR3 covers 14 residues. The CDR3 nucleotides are TGTGCCAGCAGCTTAATTTACGGGGCCAACGTCCTGACTTTC. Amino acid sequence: CASSLIYGANVLTF.

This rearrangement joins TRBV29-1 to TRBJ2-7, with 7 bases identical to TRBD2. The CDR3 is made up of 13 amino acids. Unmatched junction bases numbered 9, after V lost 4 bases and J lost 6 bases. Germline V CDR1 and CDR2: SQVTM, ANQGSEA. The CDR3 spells CSVALTGGGEQYF. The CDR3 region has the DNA TGCAGCGTTGCACTGACGGGGGGTGGCGAGCAGTACTTC.

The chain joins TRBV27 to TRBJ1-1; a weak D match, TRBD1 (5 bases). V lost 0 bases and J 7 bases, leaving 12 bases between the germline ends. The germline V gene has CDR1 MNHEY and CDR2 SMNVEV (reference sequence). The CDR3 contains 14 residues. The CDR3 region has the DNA TGTGCCAGCAGTTTATCCTCGGGGCCGTTTGAAGCTTTCTTT. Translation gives CASSLSSGPFEAFF.

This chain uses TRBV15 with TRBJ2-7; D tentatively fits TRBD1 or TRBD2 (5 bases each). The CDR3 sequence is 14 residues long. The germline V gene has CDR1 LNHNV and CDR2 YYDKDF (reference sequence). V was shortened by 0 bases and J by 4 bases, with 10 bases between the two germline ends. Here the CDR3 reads CATSRDLGPYEQYV. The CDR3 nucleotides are TGTGCCACCAGCAGAGATCTGGGACCTTACGAGCAGTACGTC.

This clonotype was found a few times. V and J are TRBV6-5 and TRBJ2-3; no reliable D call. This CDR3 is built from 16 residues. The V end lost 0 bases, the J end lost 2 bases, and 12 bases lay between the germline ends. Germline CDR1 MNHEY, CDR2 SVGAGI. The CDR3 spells CASSYSIFPSTDTQYF. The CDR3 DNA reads TGTGCCAGCAGTTACTCGATTTTCCCTTCCACAGATACGCAGTATTTT.

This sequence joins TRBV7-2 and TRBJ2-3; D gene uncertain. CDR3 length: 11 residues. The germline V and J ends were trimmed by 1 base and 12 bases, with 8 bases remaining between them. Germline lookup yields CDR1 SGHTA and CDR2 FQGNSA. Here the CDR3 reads CASSLEAAQYF. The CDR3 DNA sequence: TGTGCCAGCAGCTTAGAGGCGGCCCAGTATTTT.

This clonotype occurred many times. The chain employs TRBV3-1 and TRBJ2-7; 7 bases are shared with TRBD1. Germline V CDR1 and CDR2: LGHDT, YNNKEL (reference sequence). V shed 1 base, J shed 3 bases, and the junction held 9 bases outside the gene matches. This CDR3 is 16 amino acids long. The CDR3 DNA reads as TGTGCCAGCAGCCAAGGATCCGGGACAGTTATCTACGAGCAGTACTTC. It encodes CASSQGSGTVIYEQYF.

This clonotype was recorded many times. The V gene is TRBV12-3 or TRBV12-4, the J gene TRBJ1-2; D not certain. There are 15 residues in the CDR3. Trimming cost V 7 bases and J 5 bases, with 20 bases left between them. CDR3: CASTNLGPSVYGYTF. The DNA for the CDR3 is TGTGCCAGCACTAACCTAGGGCCGTCTGTATATGGCTACACCTTC.

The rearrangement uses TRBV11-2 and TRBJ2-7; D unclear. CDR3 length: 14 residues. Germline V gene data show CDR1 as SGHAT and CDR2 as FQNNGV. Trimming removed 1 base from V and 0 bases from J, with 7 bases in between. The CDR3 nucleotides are TGTGCCAGCAGCTTAGGCCAGAGCTCCTACGAGCAGTACGTC. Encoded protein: CASSLGQSSYEQYV.

CDR3 region: CSVGAGTGSYEQYF. The CDR3 nucleotides read TGCAGCGTTGGGGCCGGGACAGGGTCCTACGAGCAGTACTTC. The chain employs TRBV29-1 and TRBJ2-7, with TRBD1 matching over 9 bases. The CDR3 is 14 amino acids. Losses at the gene ends were 4 bases for V and 1 base for J; bases not matched to a gene: 5. Per the germline V gene, CDR1 is SQVTM and CDR2 is ANQGSEA.

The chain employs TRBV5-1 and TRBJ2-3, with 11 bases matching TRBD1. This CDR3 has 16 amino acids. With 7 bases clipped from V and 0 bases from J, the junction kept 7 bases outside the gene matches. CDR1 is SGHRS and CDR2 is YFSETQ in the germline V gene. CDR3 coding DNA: TGCGCCAGCTTCCCCGGACAGGGGGCTAGCACAGATACGCAGTATTTT. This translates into CASFPGQGASTDTQYF.

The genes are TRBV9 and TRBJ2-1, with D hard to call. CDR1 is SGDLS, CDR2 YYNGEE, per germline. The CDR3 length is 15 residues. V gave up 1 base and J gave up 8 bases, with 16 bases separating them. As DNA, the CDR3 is TGTGCCAGCAGCGTAAGGTGGACCAATCCCGATGAGCAGTTCTTC. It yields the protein CASSVRWTNPDEQFF.

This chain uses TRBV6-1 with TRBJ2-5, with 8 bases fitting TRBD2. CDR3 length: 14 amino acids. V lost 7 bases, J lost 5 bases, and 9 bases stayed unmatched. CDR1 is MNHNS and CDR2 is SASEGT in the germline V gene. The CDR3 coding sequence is TGTGCCAGCACAGGGGTAGCGGGGACTGAGACCCAGTACTTC. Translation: CASTGVAGTETQYF.

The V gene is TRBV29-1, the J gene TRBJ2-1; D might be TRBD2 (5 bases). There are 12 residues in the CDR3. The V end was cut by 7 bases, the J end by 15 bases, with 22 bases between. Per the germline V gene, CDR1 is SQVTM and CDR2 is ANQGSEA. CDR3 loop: CSGGRTGNEAFF. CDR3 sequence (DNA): TGCAGCGGTGGACGGACGGGGAATGAGGCGTTCTTC.

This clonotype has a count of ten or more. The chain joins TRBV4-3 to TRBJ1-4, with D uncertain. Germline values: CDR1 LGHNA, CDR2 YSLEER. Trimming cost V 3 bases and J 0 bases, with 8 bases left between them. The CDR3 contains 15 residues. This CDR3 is CASSQWTATNEKLFF. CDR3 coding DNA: TGCGCCAGCAGCCAGTGGACGGCAACTAATGAAAAACTGTTTTTT.